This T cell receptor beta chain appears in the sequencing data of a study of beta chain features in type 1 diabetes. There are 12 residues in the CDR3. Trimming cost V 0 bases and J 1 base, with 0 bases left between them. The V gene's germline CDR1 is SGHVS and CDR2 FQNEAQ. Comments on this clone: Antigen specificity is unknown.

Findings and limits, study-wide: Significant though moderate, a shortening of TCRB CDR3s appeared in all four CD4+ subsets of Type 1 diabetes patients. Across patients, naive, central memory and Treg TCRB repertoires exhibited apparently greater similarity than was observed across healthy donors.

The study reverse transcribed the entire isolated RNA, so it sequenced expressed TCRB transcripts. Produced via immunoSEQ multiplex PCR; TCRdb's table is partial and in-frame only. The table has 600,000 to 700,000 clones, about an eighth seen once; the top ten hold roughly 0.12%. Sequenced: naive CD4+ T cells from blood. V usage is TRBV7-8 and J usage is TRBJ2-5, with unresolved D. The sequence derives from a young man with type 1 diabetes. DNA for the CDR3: TGTGCCAGCAGCTTAGCCCAAGAGACCCAGTACTTC. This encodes CASSLAQETQYF.